Below, 25 T cell receptor beta chains from the same sample are listed, as sequenced in a study of Ad26.COV2.S vaccination and SARS-CoV-2 variants. Treatment given: some 20 received Ad26.COV2.S at low or high dose, single or two shots; roughly 5 received placebo; per-sample allocation not given. Vaccine and placebo recipients were sampled on day 63 after the first injection. Clones were sequenced by immunoSEQ multiplex PCR, and TCRdb holds only the in-frame ones, with some missing. The sample contains about 420,000 clones, 88% of which appear only once. Sequencing used peripheral blood, obtained in a trial of Ad26.COV2.S vaccine versus placebo. The source is a person aged 18-65 years who received the Ad26.COV2.S COVID-19 vaccine or a placebo.

V and J are TRBV2 and TRBJ2-5; possible D gene TRBD1, 5 bases. V was pared by 0 bases and J by 2 bases, with 13 bases between. Per the germline V gene, CDR1 is SNHLY and CDR2 is FYNNEI. The CDR3 spans 16 residues. The CDR3 loop is CASSEALGAFQETQYF. The CDR3 region has the DNA TGTGCCAGCAGTGAAGCGCTTGGGGCCTTTCAAGAGACCCAGTACTTC.

V usage is TRBV7-2 and J usage is TRBJ2-7; perhaps TRBD1 as D (5 bases). Trimming stripped 3 bases from V and 0 bases from J, with 12 bases between. Germline assignment: CDR1 SGHTA and CDR2 FQGNSA. The CDR3 totals 15 residues. This chain's CDR3 is CASSFLVGVSYEQYF. In nucleotides, the CDR3 is TGTGCCAGCAGCTTCCTAGTAGGGGTCTCCTACGAGCAGTACTTC.

The chain couples TRBV6-5 to TRBJ2-2; the D gene is possibly TRBD2 (5 bases). V was shortened by 4 bases and J by 1 base, with 7 bases between the two germline ends. Germline values: CDR1 MNHEY, CDR2 SVGAGI. The CDR3 contains 14 residues. The CDR3 region has the DNA TGTGCCAGCAGTTTCACTAGGAACACCGGGGAGCTGTTTTTT. Protein: CASSFTRNTGELFF.

This chain connects TRBV19 to TRBJ1-5; no reliable D call. CDR1 and CDR2 from the germline V gene are LNHDA and SQIVND (reference sequence). V dropped 4 bases and J dropped 11 bases, with 9 bases sitting between them. This CDR3 is 11 amino acids long. The CDR3 sequence: CASSTATTQHF. CDR3 sequence (DNA): TGTGCCAGTAGTACCGCCACGACCCAGCATTTT.

The chain combines TRBV6-6 with TRBJ1-5; D might be TRBD1 (6 bases). Trimming stripped 7 bases from V and 2 bases from J, with 15 bases between. The CDR3 is 15 residues long. CDR1 is MNHNY and CDR2 is SVGAGI in the germline V gene (reference sequence). CDR3 sequence (DNA): TGTGCCAGCAATCCTGGCGGGGGCCGCAATCAGCCCCAGCATTTT. This gives the protein CASNPGGGRNQPQHF.

V gene TRBV3-1 (or the pseudogene TRBV3-2) combines with J gene TRBJ2-5; D might be TRBD1 or TRBD2, each matching 7 bases. The CDR3 consists of 15 residues. The V and J ends lost 1 base and 3 bases respectively, with 12 bases between them. Germline values: CDR1 LGHDT, CDR2 YNNKEL (reference sequence). CDR3 in amino acids: CASSQGPGGEETQYF. CDR3 coding DNA: TGTGCCAGCAGCCAAGGGCCAGGGGGGGAAGAGACCCAGTACTTC.

J is TRBJ1-5 and V is TRBV28, with a weak D call TRBD1 (5 bases). The CDR3 is made up of 14 amino acids. V lost 7 bases to trimming and J lost 2 bases, with 12 bases between them. The germline gives CDR1 MDHEN, CDR2 SYDVKM. The CDR3 DNA is TGTGCCAGCACTTTGCGGGGGGGCAATCAGCCCCAGCATTTT. It is translated as CASTLRGGNQPQHF.

The count of this clone is one. The chain couples TRBV28 to TRBJ2-3; D is ambiguous. Trimming pared 7 bases from V and 2 bases from J, leaving 16 bases between. Germline lookup yields CDR1 MDHEN and CDR2 SYDVKM. This CDR3 region has 15 residues. This CDR3 reads CASTPQNQITDTQYF. CDR3 coding DNA: TGTGCCAGCACTCCCCAAAACCAGATCACAGATACGCAGTATTTT.

On this clone: In this CDR3 the conserved last residue, phenylalanine or tryptophan, is missing, so a read error is likely. The DNA is left out, because the CDR3 cannot be placed on it with certainty; the CDR3 is given as TCRdb lists it. This chain connects TRBV7-9 to TRBJ2-7; TRBD1, the D gene given by the table, was not confirmed from the DNA. Germline V gene sequence: CDR1 SEHNR, CDR2 FQNEAQ (reference sequence). The CDR3 extends over 12 residues, inclusive of both ends. Here the CDR3 reads CASRYVGTALLP.

This clone was detected only a few times. The V and J genes are TRBV14 and TRBJ1-1; TRBD1 matches 9 bases. Losses at the gene ends were 0 bases for V and 1 base for J; bases not matched to a gene: 6. CDR1 and CDR2 (germline): SGHDN, FVKESK. CDR3 length: 17 amino acids. CDR3 amino acids: CASSQDPGQGENTEAFF. The CDR3 bases are TGTGCCAGCAGCCAAGATCCGGGACAGGGAGAGAACACTGAAGCTTTCTTT.

This clone was seen once. The chain recombines TRBV27 with TRBJ2-4; D call uncertain. Per the germline V gene, CDR1 is MNHEY and CDR2 is SMNVEV (reference sequence). V lost 6 bases and J 0 bases, leaving 12 bases between the germline ends. This CDR3 region has 15 residues. CDR3 sequence reads: CASSHAPLAKNIQYF. For the CDR3, the DNA is TGTGCCAGCAGCCATGCCCCGTTAGCCAAAAACATTCAGTACTTC.

The CDR3 here is CASSVEGRDRQETQYF. CDR3 in DNA: TGTGCCAGCAGCGTAGAGGGCAGGGACCGTCAAGAGACCCAGTACTTC. V gene TRBV9 combines with J gene TRBJ2-5; D assignment may be TRBD1 or TRBD2 (5 bases each). V lost 0 bases and J 2 bases, leaving 14 bases between the germline ends. Germline CDR1 SGDLS, CDR2 YYNGEE. The CDR3 consists of 16 residues.

This chain connects TRBV9 to TRBJ2-7, with D possibly matching TRBD2 (6 bases). CDR3 length: 13 residues. Germline lookup yields CDR1 SGDLS and CDR2 YYNGEE. V dropped 0 bases and J dropped 5 bases, with 9 bases sitting between them. Here the CDR3 reads CASSVDGGNEQYF. The DNA for the CDR3 is TGTGCCAGCAGCGTAGACGGGGGAAACGAGCAGTACTTC.

The V gene is TRBV27, the J gene TRBJ2-1, with TRBD2 identical over 9 bases. Per germline, CDR1 MNHEY and CDR2 SMNVEV (reference sequence). V was clipped by 2 bases and J by 3 bases; unmatched bases: 5. This CDR3 has 16 amino acids. The DNA of the CDR3 is TGTGCCAGCAGTTTAGGAGCGGGGGGCCTCTACAATGAGCAGTTCTTC. This encodes CASSLGAGGLYNEQFF.

The gene calls are TRBV5-6 and TRBJ1-6; TRBD1 might be the D (6 bases). From germline, CDR1 is SGHDT and CDR2 YYEEEE. This CDR3 has 14 residues. The germline V and J ends were trimmed by 3 bases and 14 bases, with 18 bases remaining between them. CDR3 DNA sequence: TGTGCCAGCAGCTCCAAACAGGGTTCTATAACCCTCCACTTT. As protein: CASSSKQGSITLHF.

Here the CDR3 reads CASSPKERGAGANVLTF. In DNA form, the CDR3 reads TGTGCCAGCAGCCCCAAGGAGCGTGGAGCTGGGGCCAACGTCCTGACTTTC. V and J are TRBV7-9 and TRBJ2-6; D unresolved. The length of the CDR3 is 17 residues. CDR1 SEHNR and CDR2 FQNEAQ come from the germline V gene (reference sequence). Trimming cost V 5 bases and J 2 bases, with 16 bases left between them.

The chain employs TRBV4-3 and TRBJ2-5, with 11 bases aligning to TRBD2. CDR3 length: 15 amino acids. CDR1 LGHNA and CDR2 YSLEER come from the germline V gene. V shed 4 bases, J shed 0 bases, and the junction held 1 base outside the gene matches. The CDR3 DNA sequence: TGCGCCAGCAGCCGTAGCGGGGGGGACCAAGAGACCCAGTACTTC. Protein: CASSRSGGDQETQYF.

The CDR3 DNA sequence: TGTGCCAGCAGTGCCCCGTCAGGGCTGAACACTGAAGCTTTCTTT. Its translation: CASSAPSGLNTEAFF. The genes are TRBV28 and TRBJ1-1, with D maybe TRBD1 (5 bases). This CDR3 is built from 15 residues. Germline assignment: CDR1 MDHEN and CDR2 SYDVKM. The V end lost 5 bases, the J end lost 0 bases, and 13 bases lay between the germline ends.

J is TRBJ2-7 and V is TRBV19, with D perhaps assigned TRBD1 or TRBD2 (5 bases each). CDR1 and CDR2 from the germline V gene are LNHDA and SQIVND (reference sequence). The CDR3 length is 15 residues. V was shortened by 7 bases and J by 0 bases, with 16 bases between the two germline ends. The CDR3 DNA is TGTGCCAGTACCCCAGGGACGGGGTTCTCCTACGAGCAGTACTTC. Its translation: CASTPGTGFSYEQYF.

The chain's CDR3 is CASSKCQGPYNEQFF. Written as DNA, the CDR3 is TGTGCCAGCAGCAAATGCCAGGGTCCATACAATGAGCAGTTCTTC. This sequence joins TRBV21-1 and TRBJ2-1; the table's TRBD1 call for D was not verified on the DNA. TRBV21-1 is deemed a pseudogene. The CDR3 covers 15 residues.

The chain joins TRBV5-1 to TRBJ1-1; possible D gene TRBD1, 5 bases. This CDR3 is 16 amino acids long. Trimming removed 2 bases at V and 0 bases at J, with 14 bases between. The V gene's germline CDR1 is SGHRS and CDR2 YFSETQ. CDR3 sequence reads: CASSFRGTTMNTEAFF. The CDR3 DNA reads TGCGCCAGCAGCTTTCGAGGGACCACCATGAACACTGAAGCTTTCTTT.

This chain connects TRBV10-3 to TRBJ2-1; 8 bases align to TRBD2. V lost 4 bases and J lost 2; bases outside the gene matches: 4. The CDR3 loop spans 15 amino acids. Germline V gene data show CDR1 as ENHRY and CDR2 as SYGVKD. CDR3 residues: CAISVSGGPYNEQFF. CDR3 DNA sequence: TGTGCCATCAGTGTGTCGGGGGGGCCCTACAATGAGCAGTTCTTC.

The chain links TRBV5-1 to TRBJ1-2; 8 nucleotides align to TRBD1. V was clipped by 4 bases and J by 0 bases; unmatched bases: 11. Looked up from germline, CDR1 is SGHRS and CDR2 is YFSETQ. CDR3 length equals 17 residues. Written as DNA, the CDR3 is TGCGCCAGCAGCCCTATTAAGGGACAGGATTCTAACTATGGCTACACCTTC. As protein: CASSPIKGQDSNYGYTF.

This clone has only one observation. The rearrangement uses TRBV7-6 and TRBJ2-4; D possibly uses TRBD1 or TRBD2 (5 bases each). V was clipped by 5 bases and J by 0 bases, with 17 bases between them. The V gene's germline CDR1 is SGHVS and CDR2 FNYEAQ. This CDR3 is built from 17 residues. The CDR3 DNA reads as TGTGCCAGCAGCCCGCCGAGGGGCGTAATAGCCAAAAACATTCAGTACTTC. This sequence encodes CASSPPRGVIAKNIQYF.

This chain joins TRBV11-2 and TRBJ2-7, with 12 nucleotides matching TRBD2. J lost 3 bases, V lost 5 bases, and 17 bases had no gene match. This CDR3 is built from 19 residues. Germline V gene sequence: CDR1 SGHAT, CDR2 FQNNGV. The CDR3 DNA sequence: TGTGCCAGCAGCCCCGGGGCGGGTCTAGCGGGGGGGCCAGGCTACGAGCAGTACTTC. It specifies CASSPGAGLAGGPGYEQYF.